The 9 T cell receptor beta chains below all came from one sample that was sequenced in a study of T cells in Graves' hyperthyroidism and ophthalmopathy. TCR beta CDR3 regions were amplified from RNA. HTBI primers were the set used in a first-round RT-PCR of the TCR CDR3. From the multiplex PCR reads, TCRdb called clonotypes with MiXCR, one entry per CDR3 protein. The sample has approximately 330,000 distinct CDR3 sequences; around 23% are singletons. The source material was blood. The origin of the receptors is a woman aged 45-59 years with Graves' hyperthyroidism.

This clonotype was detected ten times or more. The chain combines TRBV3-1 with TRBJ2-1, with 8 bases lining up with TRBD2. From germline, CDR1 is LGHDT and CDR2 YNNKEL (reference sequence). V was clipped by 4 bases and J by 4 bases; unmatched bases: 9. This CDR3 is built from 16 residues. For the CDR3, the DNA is TGTGCCAGCAGCCGCAAAACGGGGGGGTATTACAATGAGCAGTTCTTC. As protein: CASSRKTGGYYNEQFF.

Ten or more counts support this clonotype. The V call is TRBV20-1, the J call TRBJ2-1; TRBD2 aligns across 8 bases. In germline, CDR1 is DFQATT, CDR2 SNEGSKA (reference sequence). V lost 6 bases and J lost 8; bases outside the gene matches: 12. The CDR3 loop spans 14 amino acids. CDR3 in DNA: TGCAGTGCCCTCGGGGGGGCCCTGCGTGATGAGCAGTTCTTC. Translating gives CSALGGALRDEQFF.

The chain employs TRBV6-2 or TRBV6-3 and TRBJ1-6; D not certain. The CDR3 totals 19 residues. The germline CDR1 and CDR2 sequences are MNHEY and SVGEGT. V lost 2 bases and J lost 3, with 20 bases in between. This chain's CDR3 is CASSYRMEKNPVYNSPLHF. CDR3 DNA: TGTGCCAGCAGTTACAGGATGGAGAAAAACCCAGTCTATAATTCACCCCTCCACTTT.

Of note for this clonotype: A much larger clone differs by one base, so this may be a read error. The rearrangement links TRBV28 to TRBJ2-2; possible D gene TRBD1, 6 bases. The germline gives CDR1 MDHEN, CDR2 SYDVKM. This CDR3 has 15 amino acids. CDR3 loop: CAGSLRGSNTGELFF. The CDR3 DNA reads TGTGCCGGCAGTTTAAGGGGGAGTAACACCGGGGAGCTGTTTTTT.

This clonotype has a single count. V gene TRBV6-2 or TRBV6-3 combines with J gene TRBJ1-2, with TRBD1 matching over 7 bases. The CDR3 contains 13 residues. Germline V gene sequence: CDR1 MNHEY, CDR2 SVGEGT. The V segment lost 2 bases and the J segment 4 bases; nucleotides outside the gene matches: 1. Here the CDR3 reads CASSYRDSYGYTF. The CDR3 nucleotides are TGTGCCAGCAGTTACCGGGACAGCTATGGCTACACCTTC.

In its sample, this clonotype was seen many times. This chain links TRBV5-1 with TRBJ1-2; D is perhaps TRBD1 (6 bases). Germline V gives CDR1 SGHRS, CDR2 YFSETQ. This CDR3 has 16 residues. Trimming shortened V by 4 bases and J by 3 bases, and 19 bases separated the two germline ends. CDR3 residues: CASSLASGGLDYGYTF. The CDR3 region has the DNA TGCGCCAGCAGCCTCGCGAGTGGGGGCTTGGACTATGGCTACACCTTC.

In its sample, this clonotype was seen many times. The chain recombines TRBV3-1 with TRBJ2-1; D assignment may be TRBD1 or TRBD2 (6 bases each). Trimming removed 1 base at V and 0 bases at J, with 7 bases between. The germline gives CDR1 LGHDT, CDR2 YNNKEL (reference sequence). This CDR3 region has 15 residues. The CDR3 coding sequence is TGTGCCAGCAGCCAAGGGGGGGCCTCCTACAATGAGCAGTTCTTC. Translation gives CASSQGGASYNEQFF.

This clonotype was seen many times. CDR3 amino acids: CAWSQGDAQEKLFF. The CDR3 bases are TGTGCCTGGAGCCAGGGGGACGCTCAGGAAAAACTGTTTTTT. The V and J genes are TRBV30 and TRBJ1-4, with 7 nucleotides matching TRBD1. The length of the CDR3 is 14 residues. Per the germline V gene, CDR1 is GTSNPN and CDR2 is SVGIG (reference sequence). The V and J ends lost 3 bases and 8 bases, in that order; junction bases with no gene match: 9.

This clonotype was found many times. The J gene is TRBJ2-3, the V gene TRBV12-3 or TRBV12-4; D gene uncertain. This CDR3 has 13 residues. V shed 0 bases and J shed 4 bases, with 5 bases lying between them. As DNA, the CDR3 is TGTGCCAGCAGTTTAGCCTTGTCAGATACGCAGTATTTT. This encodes CASSLALSDTQYF.